A single sample is the source of the 20 T cell receptor beta chains below, sequenced in a study of molecular identifiers for immune sequencing clone quantification. TCRdb analysed the PCR reads with MiXCR anew, one entry per CDR3 protein. The table records roughly 630,000 distinct CDR3 sequences, around 25% of them present only once. What was sequenced was naive CD8+ T cells from blood, with Jurkat cell RNA spiked in. As to subset: FACS-sorted CD8+CD4-CCR7+CD45RA+ naive T cells. These receptors were obtained from a human donor in good health. Some libraries in this study had Jurkat cell RNA spiked in.

In its sample, this clonotype was seen a few times. Germline and junction disagree at one end, which may indicate a read error. The chain combines TRBV13 with TRBJ2-1; D not certain. Germline V CDR1 and CDR2: PRHDT, FYEKMQ (reference sequence). The CDR3 extends over 15 amino acids. For the CDR3, the DNA is TGTGCCAGCAGCCTAGGTCTGAGGAGATACAATGAGCAGTTCTTC. This gives the protein CASSLGLRRYNEQFF. The variable domain in full, with the rest retrieved from reference TRBV13 and TRBJ2-1, is AAGVIQSPRHLIKEKRETATLKCYPIPRHDTVYWYQQGPGQDPQFLISFYEKMQSDKGSIPDRFSAQQFSDYHSELNMSSLELGDSALYFCASSLGLRRYNEQFFGPGTRLTVL.

This clonotype appeared many times. V usage is TRBV4-1 and J usage is TRBJ2-3, with a possible D match to TRBD2 (6 bases). This CDR3 region has 15 residues. Trimming removed 3 bases from V and 2 bases from J, with 12 bases in between. The V gene's germline CDR1 is MGHRA and CDR2 YSYEKL. CDR3 bases: TGCGCCAGCAGCCAGCGAAGGGACTCCACAGATACGCAGTATTTT. Amino acid sequence: CASSQRRDSTDTQYF.

This clonotype occurred a few times. This sequence joins TRBV30 and TRBJ1-3; D gene uncertain. V lost 3 bases to trimming and J lost 8 bases, with 11 bases between them. The germline CDR1 and CDR2 sequences are GTSNPN and SVGIG (reference sequence). The CDR3 is made up of 12 amino acids. The CDR3 here is CAWRPRIYTIYF. The CDR3 bases are TGTGCCTGGAGACCGCGGATCTACACCATATATTTT.

The table lists this clonotype with many counts. In DNA, the CDR3 is TGTGCCAGCAATGGGGTGGAAGAGACCCAGTACTTC. The encoded protein is CASNGVEETQYF. The chain joins TRBV5-6 to TRBJ2-5; no clear D gene. The germline gives CDR1 SGHDT, CDR2 YYEEEE. The CDR3 spans 12 residues. Trimming left V 6 bases short and J 3 bases short, with 9 bases between.

This clonotype was observed many times. The rearrangement uses TRBV4-1 and TRBJ2-7; TRBD1 matches 11 bases. V dropped 1 base and J dropped 6; count of bases not matched to a gene: 2. Germline assignment: CDR1 MGHRA and CDR2 YSYEKL. The length of the CDR3 is 14 residues. The DNA for the CDR3 is TGCGCCAGCAGCCAAGCCGGGACAGGGGGCGAGCAGTACTTC. Translating it yields CASSQAGTGGEQYF.

This clonotype showed up just a few times. A read error may explain this, as a much larger clone is one base away. The V and J genes are TRBV18 and TRBJ2-3; tentatively, D is TRBD2 (5 bases). CDR3 length: 15 residues. CDR1 KGHSH and CDR2 LQKENI come from the germline V gene. CDR3 in amino acids: CAGSPDGIPTDTQYF. The DNA for the CDR3 is TGTGCCGGCTCACCGGACGGGATTCCAACAGATACGCAGTATTTT.

There are many counts of this clonotype. The chain carries TRBV30 and TRBJ2-1; D remains unclear. Between the trimmed V and J ends, which lost 4 bases and 3 bases, there was a span of 10 bases. Per germline, CDR1 GTSNPN and CDR2 SVGIG (reference sequence). CDR3 length: 13 amino acids. In DNA, the CDR3 is TGTGCCTGGAACAGTCCGATCTACAATGAGCAGTTCTTC. It translates to CAWNSPIYNEQFF.

The chain uses TRBV5-1 and TRBJ2-7; 9 positions match TRBD1. Germline CDR1 reads SGHRS; CDR2 reads YFSETQ. J gave up 1 base and V 4 bases, and 12 bases lay outside the gene matches. This CDR3 contains 17 residues. The CDR3 loop reads CASSPINSGTGSYEQYF. Here the CDR3 DNA reads TGCGCCAGCAGCCCAATAAACTCTGGGACAGGGTCCTACGAGCAGTACTTC.

The table lists this clonotype with a count of one. A much larger clone sits a single nucleotide away, making a read error possible. The V gene is TRBV29-1, the J gene TRBJ2-1; no clear D gene. Trimming removed 7 bases from V and 6 bases from J, with 10 bases in between. This CDR3 contains 11 residues. Germline lookup yields CDR1 SQVTM and CDR2 ANQGSEA. CDR3 coding DNA: TGCAGCGCTGCCCCCGGCAATGAGCAGTTCTTC. It codes for CSAAPGNEQFF.

This clonotype came up once. The gene calls are TRBV27 and TRBJ2-7; D possibly corresponds to TRBD1 (6 bases). This CDR3 spans 13 amino acids. The germline V and J ends were trimmed by 6 bases and 1 base, with 10 bases remaining between them. CDR1 and CDR2 from the germline V gene are MNHEY and SMNVEV (reference sequence). In DNA, the CDR3 is TGTGCCAGCAGGTATCAGGGGTCCTACGAGCAGTACTTC. Encoded protein: CASRYQGSYEQYF.

The genes are TRBV7-9 and TRBJ2-5, with D tentatively TRBD2 (5 bases). The CDR3 spans 14 residues. The V gene lost 8 bases and the J gene lost 9 bases, with 22 bases spanning the gap. In germline, CDR1 is SEHNR, CDR2 FQNEAQ (reference sequence). CDR3 bases: TGTGCCAGCGGCGTAGACTTCTCGGAAGCGGCCCAGTACTTC. Translated, it gives CASGVDFSEAAQYF.

Note on this clonotype: One end of the junction varies from germline; a read error may be responsible. This chain connects TRBV20-1 to TRBJ1-2; D remains ambiguous. This CDR3 is 13 amino acids long. Germline V gene sequence: CDR1 DFQATT, CDR2 SNEGSKA (reference sequence). The CDR3 nucleotides are TGCAATGCTAGGAGGCGGGATAACTATGGCTACACCTTC. It translates to CNARRRDNYGYTF.

This clonotype was detected ten times or more. The gene calls are TRBV28 and TRBJ1-4; D is unresolved. The CDR3 is made up of 16 amino acids. Per the germline V gene, CDR1 is MDHEN and CDR2 is SYDVKM. V was trimmed by 2 bases and J by 1 base, leaving 11 bases between them. CDR3 in DNA: TGTGCCAGCAGTTTAGCCCTAGATGGAACTAATGAAAAACTGTTTTTT. Encoded protein: CASSLALDGTNEKLFF.

The chain links TRBV3-1 to TRBJ2-7; the match to TRBD2 covers 10 bases. CDR1 and CDR2 from the germline V gene are LGHDT and YNNKEL (reference sequence). V shed 5 bases and J 2 bases; nucleotides not matched to a gene: 9. The CDR3 totals 16 residues. CDR3 sequence (DNA): TGTGCCAGCAGCGACGACACTAGCGGGGCGCCCTACGAGCAGTACTTC. This gives the protein CASSDDTSGAPYEQYF.

V gene TRBV5-3 combines with J gene TRBJ2-7; possible D gene TRBD2, 6 bases. TRBV5-3 is placed among ORFs of uncertain function. Trimming took 10 bases from V and 0 from J, leaving 20 bases between them. CDR3 size: 15 residues. CDR3 residues: CARSSRGTHSYEQYF. Here the CDR3 DNA reads TGTGCCCGCTCCTCGCGCGGGACCCACTCCTACGAGCAGTACTTC.

The CDR3 reads CASSLVHRSNEQFF. As DNA, the CDR3 is TGTGCCAGCAGCTTAGTCCACCGGTCCAATGAGCAGTTCTTC. This rearrangement joins TRBV7-9 to TRBJ2-1; D is unclear. Trimming cost V 1 base and J 6 bases, with 10 bases left between them. The CDR3 has 14 amino acids. In germline, CDR1 is SEHNR, CDR2 FQNEAQ (reference sequence).

In this sample, this clonotype turned up many times. V is TRBV6-2 or TRBV6-3 and J is TRBJ1-2; no definite D call. Germline loops: CDR1 MNHEY, CDR2 SVGEGT. This CDR3 spans 10 amino acids. Trimming shortened V by 6 bases and J by 2 bases, and 1 base separated the two germline ends. The CDR3 sequence: CASRNYGYTF. CDR3 bases: TGTGCCAGCAGAAACTATGGCTACACCTTC.

Notes on this clonotype: One junction end does not reproduce the germline sequence, and a read error may be involved. The chain recombines TRBV27 with TRBJ2-6; D might be TRBD1 (5 bases). The CDR3 spans 16 residues. CDR1 is MNHEY and CDR2 is SMNVEV in the germline V gene (reference sequence). The CDR3 protein is CASSPRPYSGANVLSF. CDR3 nucleotides: TGTGCCAGCAGTCCCCGCCCATACTCTGGGGCCAACGTCCTGTCTTTC.

This sequence joins TRBV7-9 and TRBJ2-5; 7 nucleotides line up with TRBD1. V was pared by 5 bases and J by 0 bases, with 12 bases of the junction left unmatched. CDR1 is SEHNR and CDR2 is FQNEAQ in the germline V gene (reference sequence). The CDR3 sequence is 17 residues long. In DNA form, the CDR3 reads TGTGCCAGCAGCCCTATGACTGCCGGGACAGACCAAGAGACCCAGTACTTC. Translating gives CASSPMTAGTDQETQYF. Based on the CDR3 plus reference TRBV7-9 and TRBJ2-5, the full variable domain is DTGVSQNPRHKITKRGQNVTFRCDPISEHNRLYWYRQTLGQGPEFLTYFQNEAQLEKSRLLSDRFSAERPKGSFSTLEIQRTEQGDSAMYLCASSPMTAGTDQETQYFGPGTRLLVL.

On this clonotype itself: This may be a read error, as it is one base from a much larger clone. The V and J genes are TRBV5-3 and TRBJ2-7, with a weak D call TRBD2 (5 bases). TRBV5-3 is treated as an ORF (open reading frame) with a function not yet certain. The CDR3 is 13 amino acids. The CDR3 DNA reads as TGTGCCAGCAGCTGGGCTACCACGAGGGAGCGGTACTTC. Its translation is CASSWATTRERYF.